The clone carrying this TCR beta chain occurred a few times. The antigen remains undetermined. Preparation of the TCRbeta library involved a method that used unique molecular identifiers. TCRdb independently ran MiXCR on the PCR reads; one entry per CDR3 protein. The sample yields more than 200,000 distinct CDR3 sequences, about 26% seen once. These data are taken from a study of T-cell reconstitution after alpha-beta-depleted transplantation in children. General study results and limits: Two months or so post-transplant, alpha-beta T cells reportedly derived from several hundred expanded graft clones. It was newly produced T cells that mostly accounted for T-cell counts and diversity one year after transplant. Elevated TCRbeta diversity at day 60 was traced, in some patients, to surviving recipient T cells and thymic progenitors.

J lost 3 bases, V lost 10 bases, and 7 bases had no gene match. This CDR3 is built from 13 residues. Germline loops: CDR1 MNHNY, CDR2 SVGAGI (reference sequence). The TCR was taken from a girl aged 2 to 10 with Fanconi anemia, due to receive a stem cell transplant. This sequence joins TRBV6-6 and TRBJ2-7; 9 bases line up with TRBD1. Sequenced here: PBMCs, sampled before TCRalphabeta/CD19-depleted stem cell transplant. The CDR3 is CATTPGQGYEQYF. CDR3 sequence (DNA): TGTGCCACCACACCGGGACAGGGCTACGAGCAGTACTTC.